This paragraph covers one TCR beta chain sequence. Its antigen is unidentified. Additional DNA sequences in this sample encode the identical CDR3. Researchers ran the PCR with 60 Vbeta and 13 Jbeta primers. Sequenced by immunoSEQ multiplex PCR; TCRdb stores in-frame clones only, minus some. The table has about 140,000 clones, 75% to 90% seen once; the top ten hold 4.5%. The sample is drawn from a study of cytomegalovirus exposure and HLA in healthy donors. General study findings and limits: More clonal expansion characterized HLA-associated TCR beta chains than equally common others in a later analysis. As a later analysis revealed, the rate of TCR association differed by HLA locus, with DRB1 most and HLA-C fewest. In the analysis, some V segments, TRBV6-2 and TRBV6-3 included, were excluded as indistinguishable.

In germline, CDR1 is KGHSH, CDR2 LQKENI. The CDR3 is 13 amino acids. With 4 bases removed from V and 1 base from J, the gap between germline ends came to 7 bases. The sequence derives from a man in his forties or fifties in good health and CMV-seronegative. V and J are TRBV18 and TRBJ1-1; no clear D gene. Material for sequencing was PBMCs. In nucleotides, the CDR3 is TGTGCCAGCTCACTCGGAGGGAACACTGAAGCTTTCTTT. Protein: CASSLGGNTEAFF.